This TCR beta chain appears in the sequencing data of a study of CD8 T cells in Susac syndrome. Random-hexamer reverse transcription was applied to roughly 0.45 to 1 ug RNA. TCRdb analysed the immunoSEQ multiplex PCR reads with MiXCR anew, one entry per CDR3 protein. This sample has about 250,000 distinct CDR3 sequences, with 90% to 95% found just once. CDR3 length equals 21 residues. Per germline, CDR1 SGHRS and CDR2 YFSETQ. After removal of 0 bases from V and 0 bases from J, the junction contained 20 bases not matched to a gene. This sequence joins TRBV5-1 and TRBJ1-2; 7 bases are shared with TRBD1. The clonotype comes from a human donor with multiple sclerosis. Sequenced sample: CD4+ T cells from PBMCs. CDR3 sequence (DNA): TGCGCCAGCAGCTTGGTGAGAAACGAGGGGGCAGCGAATAAAGCTAACTATGGCTACACCTTC. Its translation: CASSLVRNEGAANKANYGYTF.